The 15 T cell receptor beta chains below all came from one sample that was sequenced in a study of T cell responses to AZD1222 COVID-19 vaccine (dated by TCRdb to the early 2020s). Receptors were amplified or captured by the immunoSEQ multiplex PCR assay. TCRdb took over this immuneACCESS table, retaining in-frame rearrangements with V and J assigned. Such tables are incomplete; in checked studies, under half of the missing clones stem from an unresolved V gene, and the remainder is unexplained. A total of approximately 80,000 clones appear in this sample, less than 95% of them only once. More than 25% of the sample is taken by the ten largest. The time point label here, explained by the study, means: about 28 days (+/-7) after the second vaccine dose. The sample in question was peripheral blood, obtained 28 days after the second AZD1222 dose. These TCRs come from an adult who received the AZD1222 COVID-19 vaccine.

The chain links TRBV4-2 to TRBJ2-6; the match to TRBD1 covers 7 bases. The CDR3 consists of 18 residues. The germline V gene has CDR1 LGHNA and CDR2 YNFKEQ. The J segment lost 2 bases and the V segment lost 0 bases, leaving 7 bases of the junction unmatched. The CDR3, as DNA: TGTGCCAGCAGCCAAGATGAAACAGGGGCGACTGGGGCCAACGTCCTGACTTTC. It yields the protein CASSQDETGATGANVLTF.

The rearrangement uses TRBV5-1 and TRBJ2-1; 7 bases are shared with TRBD2. The CDR3 is 15 residues long. The V and J ends lost 3 bases and 1 base, in that order; junction bases with no gene match: 4. Per germline, CDR1 SGHRS and CDR2 YFSETQ. The chain's CDR3 is CASSWSGNSYNEQFF. For the CDR3, the DNA is TGCGCCAGCAGCTGGAGCGGGAATTCCTACAATGAGCAGTTCTTC.

This clone was seen once. The chain joins TRBV28 to TRBJ2-2; 9 bases map to TRBD1. The V gene end was trimmed by 1 base and the J gene end by 2 bases; junction bases not matched to a gene: 5. Germline V lookup: CDR1 MDHEN, CDR2 SYDVKM. The CDR3 totals 17 residues. The CDR3 coding sequence is TGTGCCAGCAGTTTATTCGGGGGACAGGGCAACACCGGGGAGCTGTTTTTT. Encoded protein: CASSLFGGQGNTGELFF.

CDR3 residues: CASSLGTGGTEAFF. CDR3 DNA sequence: TGTGCCAGCAGCTTAGGGACAGGGGGCACTGAAGCTTTCTTT. This chain connects TRBV5-6 to TRBJ1-1, with 11 bases identical to TRBD1. Losses at the gene ends were 2 bases for V and 4 bases for J; bases not matched to a gene: 1. Germline V gives CDR1 SGHDT, CDR2 YYEEEE. This CDR3 has 14 residues.

The CDR3 protein is CASSFQGLMNTEAFF. The CDR3, as DNA: TGTGCCAGCAGTTTCCAGGGCCTGATGAACACTGAAGCTTTCTTT. The gene calls are TRBV28 and TRBJ1-1, with D maybe TRBD1 (5 bases). The V gene's germline CDR1 is MDHEN and CDR2 SYDVKM. This CDR3 comprises 15 residues. Trimming took off 3 bases at V and 0 bases at J, with 11 bases between the two ends.

The V call is TRBV5-1, the J call TRBJ2-5, with D possibly called TRBD1 or TRBD2 (5 bases each). Germline lookup yields CDR1 SGHRS and CDR2 YFSETQ. CDR3 length: 14 amino acids. The V and J ends lost 5 bases and 5 bases respectively, with 16 bases between them. The CDR3 here is CASSGRGPRETQYF. CDR3 bases: TGCGCCAGCAGTGGACGGGGACCCCGTGAGACCCAGTACTTC.

The V gene is TRBV9, the J gene TRBJ1-2; 7 nucleotides agree with TRBD1. This CDR3 spans 16 amino acids. V dropped 2 bases and J dropped 4; count of bases not matched to a gene: 11. Per germline, CDR1 SGDLS and CDR2 YYNGEE. The CDR3 protein is CASSVRGDSSFYGYTF. Written as DNA, the CDR3 is TGTGCCAGCAGCGTTAGGGGGGACAGCTCATTCTATGGCTACACCTTC.

CDR3 sequence reads: CASSDQTGGHEQYF. DNA for the CDR3: TGTGCCAGCAGTGACCAGACAGGGGGCCACGAGCAGTACTTC. The chain is built from TRBV6-1 and TRBJ2-7; 10 bases match TRBD1. CDR3 size: 14 residues. The J segment lost 5 bases and the V segment lost 3 bases, leaving 4 bases of the junction unmatched. From germline, CDR1 is MNHNS and CDR2 SASEGT.

The CDR3 bases are TGTGCCAGCAGCTTGGTGGGACGCTCCTACGAGCAGTACTTC. Translated, it gives CASSLVGRSYEQYF. The gene calls are TRBV5-5 and TRBJ2-7; D is perhaps TRBD1 or TRBD2 (5 bases each). The length of the CDR3 is 14 residues. V gave up 0 bases and J gave up 0 bases, with 7 bases separating them. The germline gives CDR1 SGHKS, CDR2 YYEKEE (reference sequence).

The V call is TRBV5-1, the J call TRBJ1-1, with 10 nucleotides matching TRBD1. Germline CDR1 and CDR2: SGHRS and YFSETQ. With V trimmed by 4 bases and J by 4 bases, 4 bases remained unmatched. The CDR3 extends over 14 amino acids. The CDR3, as DNA: TGCGCCAGCAGCGCCGGGACAGGGGTCACTGAAGCTTTCTTT. Translation: CASSAGTGVTEAFF.

The chain employs TRBV13 and TRBJ1-1, with TRBD1 as a possible D gene (6 bases). The germline V and J ends were trimmed by 4 bases and 7 bases, with 13 bases remaining between them. The CDR3 is 13 amino acids. Germline V gene lookup returns CDR1 PRHDT and CDR2 FYEKMQ (reference sequence). The CDR3 region is CASSSDSLLEAFF. In DNA form, the CDR3 reads TGTGCCAGCAGCTCGGACAGCCTCCTTGAAGCTTTCTTT.

The rearrangement links TRBV5-4 to TRBJ2-2; D not certain. The CDR3 extends over 15 amino acids. Germline CDR1 SGHNT, CDR2 YYREEE (reference sequence). The germline V and J ends were trimmed by 2 bases and 0 bases, with 8 bases remaining between them. In nucleotides, the CDR3 is TGTGCCAGCAGCTTCGACCCGCCGAACACCGGGGAGCTGTTTTTT. This translates into CASSFDPPNTGELFF.

The chain is built from TRBV27 and TRBJ2-5; perhaps D is TRBD1 or TRBD2 (5 bases each). Germline V gene lookup returns CDR1 MNHEY and CDR2 SMNVEV (reference sequence). Trimming removed 5 bases from V and 4 bases from J, with 8 bases in between. The CDR3 runs 12 residues. Here the CDR3 reads CASSNGGETQYF. The DNA of the CDR3 is TGTGCCAGCAGTAATGGGGGAGAGACCCAGTACTTC.

This chain joins TRBV7-8 and TRBJ1-2; a weak D match, TRBD1 (5 bases). Germline lookup yields CDR1 SGHVS and CDR2 FQNEAQ. The CDR3 is 13 amino acids. The V and J ends lost 5 bases and 8 bases respectively, with 15 bases between them. Here the CDR3 reads CASSNEAGLGYTF. CDR3 coding DNA: TGTGCCAGCAGCAATGAGGCAGGGTTAGGCTACACCTTC.

This chain's CDR3 is CAIMGQYSGNTIYF. In nucleotides, the CDR3 is TGTGCCATCATGGGGCAATACTCTGGAAACACCATATATTTT. This chain links TRBV10-3 with TRBJ1-3; maybe TRBD1 (5 bases). The germline V gene encodes CDR1 ENHRY and CDR2 SYGVKD. V gave up 7 bases and J gave up 0 bases, with 10 bases separating them. The length of the CDR3 is 14 residues.